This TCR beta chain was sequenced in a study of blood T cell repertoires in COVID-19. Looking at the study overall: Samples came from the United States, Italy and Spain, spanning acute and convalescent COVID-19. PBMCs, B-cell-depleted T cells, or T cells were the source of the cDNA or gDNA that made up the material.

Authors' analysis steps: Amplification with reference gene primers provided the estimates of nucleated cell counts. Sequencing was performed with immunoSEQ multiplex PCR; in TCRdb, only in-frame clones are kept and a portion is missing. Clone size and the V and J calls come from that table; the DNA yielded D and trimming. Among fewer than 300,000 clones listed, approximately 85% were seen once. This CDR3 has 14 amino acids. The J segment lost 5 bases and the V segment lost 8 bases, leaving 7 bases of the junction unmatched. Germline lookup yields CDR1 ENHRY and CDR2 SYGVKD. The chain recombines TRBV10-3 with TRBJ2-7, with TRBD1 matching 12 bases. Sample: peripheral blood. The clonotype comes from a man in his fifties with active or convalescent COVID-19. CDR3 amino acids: CAIAGTGGYHEQYF. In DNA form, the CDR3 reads TGTGCCATCGCCGGGACAGGGGGCTACCACGAGCAGTACTTC.